These T cell receptor beta chains were read from a single sample in a study of regulatory T cells in long-lasting Graves disease. TCRdb used MiXCR to reprocess the multiplex PCR reads, holding one entry per CDR3 protein. The sample contains around 250,000 distinct CDR3 sequences, about 18% of which appear only once. These records were also assigned to another study, of T cells in Graves' hyperthyroidism and ophthalmopathy.

The input for sequencing was peripheral blood mononuclear cells (PBMCs), taken at new diagnosis, from a patient treated with antithyroid drugs. Every receptor here comes from a woman in her twenties or thirties with Graves disease. The CDR3 runs from the conserved cysteine through the conserved F or W. Each record gives: J gene, D gene, V gene, CDR3 protein. The D gene is left open where the match is weak.

>TRBJ1-4|TRBD1|TRBV5-5
CASSLRRGRDEKLFF
>TRBJ2-5|NA|TRBV28
CASSVGSLWETYNEQYF
>TRBJ2-2|TRBD1|TRBV5-5
CASSLIRTGPLSTGELFF
>TRBJ1-1|TRBD1|TRBV6-1
CASSPRGTGARNTEAFF
>TRBJ1-1|NA|TRBV20-1
CSASEGNRLNTEAFF
>TRBJ1-1|NA|TRBV12-3/TRBV12-4
CASSRRFNMNTEAFF
>TRBJ1-2|NA|TRBV2
CASSEGFYTF
>TRBJ1-6|NA|TRBV4-1
CASRNLRGSSYNSPLHF
>TRBJ2-1|NA|TRBV9
CASSLSRYNEQFF
>TRBJ1-2|NA|TRBV19
CASSGYQGVGYTF
>TRBJ1-2|NA|TRBV20-1
CSARDSQTVNYGYTF
>TRBJ1-1|NA|TRBV20-1
CSAKRARNTEAFF
>TRBJ1-2|NA|TRBV4-2
CASSQVETANYGYTF
>TRBJ1-2|NA|TRBV25-1
CASRDTGEGYTF
>TRBJ1-1|NA|TRBV6-5
CASSYHSSEAFF
>TRBJ1-1|NA|TRBV19
CASRSTLNTEAFF
>TRBJ2-4|NA|TRBV27
CASSLTVAKNIQYF
>TRBJ2-6|NA|TRBV12-3/TRBV12-4
CAEGDSGANVLTF
>TRBJ2-1|TRBD1|TRBV6-2/TRBV6-3
CASSDRDRGPYNEQFF
>TRBJ1-1|TRBD1|TRBV2
CASRNSGTVNTEAFF
>TRBJ2-1|NA|TRBV5-1
CASSTDSYNEQFF
>TRBJ2-1|TRBD2|TRBV5-4
CASNPSPGLVYEQFF
>TRBJ2-1|NA|TRBV7-6
CASSATGNYNEQFF
>TRBJ1-2|TRBD1|TRBV20-1
CSARVRDRDYGYTF
>TRBJ1-2|TRBD1|TRBV5-4
CASSSGAGTGRLMGYGYTF
>TRBJ2-3|TRBD2|TRBV27
CASRHTSGGADTQYF
>TRBJ2-5|NA|TRBV4-1
CASSQVNMWESKETQYF
>TRBJ2-1|TRBD1|TRBV7-9
CASQDRAEDEQFF
>TRBJ1-4|NA|TRBV7-2
CASSFFQEKLFF
>TRBJ2-7|NA|TRBV20-1
CSARDPRGFHEQYF
>TRBJ1-1|NA|TRBV12-3/TRBV12-4
CASTQGGGPTEAFF
>TRBJ1-1|NA|TRBV6-1
CASSRPKGRLEAFF
>TRBJ1-2|NA|TRBV19
CASSMPGRDYGYTF
>TRBJ2-6|TRBD1|TRBV6-5
CASSYSDRGRSGANVLTF
>TRBJ2-5|NA|TRBV18
CASSPPVWQGRSGETQYF
>TRBJ2-6|NA|TRBV20-1
CSASTGTGANVLTF
>TRBJ1-5|NA|TRBV5-4
CASSLAGGNQPQHF
>TRBJ2-6|NA|TRBV11-3
CASSLGPSGADVLTF
>TRBJ1-3|NA|TRBV9
CASSLRSAYGNTIYF
>TRBJ1-1|NA|TRBV11-3
CASSLASGTEAFF
>TRBJ1-2|NA|TRBV6-1
CASSEEGSGRGYYGYTF
>TRBJ2-5|NA|TRBV7-3
CASSRAGEETQYF
>TRBJ1-2|TRBD1|TRBV29-1
CSVETGTGGRGYTF
>TRBJ2-3|TRBD2|TRBV5-1
CASSLGTGTSGTDTQYF
>TRBJ1-4|NA|TRBV15
CATSRVGVWEKLFF
>TRBJ2-1|TRBD1|TRBV12-3/TRBV12-4
CASRLDRAGNNEQFF
>TRBJ1-2|NA|TRBV12-3/TRBV12-4
CASSQTVRYGYTF
>TRBJ2-3|NA|TRBV5-1
CASSRGEVATDTQYF
>TRBJ1-6|NA|TRBV3-1
CASSQAGASPLHF
>TRBJ2-3|TRBD1|TRBV29-1
CSTWTGVNTQYF
>TRBJ1-1|TRBD1|TRBV6-2/TRBV6-3
CASSGTGGWGTEAFF
>TRBJ2-3|TRBD2|TRBV5-1
CASSPTSGAPTDTQYF
>TRBJ1-2|TRBD1|TRBV12-3/TRBV12-4
CASSLGGQGPEGGYTF
>TRBJ1-1|NA|TRBV20-1
CSASSPRVNTEAFF
>TRBJ2-3|TRBD2|TRBV7-6
CASSRPSGGATDTQYF
>TRBJ1-6|NA|TRBV27
CASSPGGLSSPLHF
>TRBJ2-3|NA|TRBV11-2
CASSSFTLWVGDGDTQYF
>TRBJ1-1|NA|TRBV19
CASSMARRIGGTEAFF
>TRBJ2-7|TRBD1|TRBV14
CASSRLPGTGPYEQYF
>TRBJ1-5|NA|TRBV12-3/TRBV12-4
CASSLQSGEANQPQHF